The 13 T cell receptor beta chains below were found in one sample sequenced in a study of T-cell reconstitution after alpha-beta-depleted transplantation in children. The TCRbeta library incorporated unique molecular identifiers. TCRdb analysed the PCR reads with MiXCR anew, one entry per CDR3 protein. Of about 980,000 distinct CDR3 sequences listed, roughly 31% were seen once; the top ten hold about 28%. Sequenced material: PBMCs, mostly from graft donor cells, taken 360 days after TCRalphabeta/CD19-depleted stem cell transplant. The source is a boy under two years old who had a stem cell transplant for SCID, so the T cells may come from the graft donor.

The rearrangement joins TRBV3-1 to TRBJ2-7, with a weak D call TRBD1 (5 bases). The V end was cut by 0 bases, the J end by 2 bases, with 11 bases between. Per the germline V gene, CDR1 is LGHDT and CDR2 is YNNKEL (reference sequence). The length of the CDR3 is 15 residues. CDR3: CASSQDNRTPYEQYF. In DNA form, the CDR3 reads TGTGCCAGCAGCCAAGATAACAGGACCCCCTACGAGCAGTACTTC.

V and J are TRBV12-3 or TRBV12-4 and TRBJ2-2; tentatively, D is TRBD2 (5 bases). This CDR3 has 14 residues. The V gene lost 1 base and the J gene lost 6 bases, with 9 bases spanning the gap. CDR3 nucleotides: TGTGCCAGCAGTTTAGGGGCTAGCCCCGGGGAGCTGTTTTTT. Protein sequence: CASSLGASPGELFF.

The rearrangement uses TRBV5-1 and TRBJ2-7; possible D gene TRBD1, 6 bases. CDR1 is SGHRS and CDR2 is YFSETQ in the germline V gene. The V gene lost 4 bases and the J gene lost 3 bases, with 23 bases spanning the gap. The CDR3 contains 17 residues. The CDR3 coding sequence is TGCGCCAGCAGCCCCGTTAACACAGGGTTCAGGGACTACGAGCAGTACTTC. Its protein is CASSPVNTGFRDYEQYF.

Only a few counts were recorded for this clonotype. The chain combines TRBV28 with TRBJ1-3; perhaps TRBD1 as D (6 bases). The germline gives CDR1 MDHEN, CDR2 SYDVKM. V was cut by 3 bases and J by 3 bases, with 9 bases left in between. This CDR3 contains 14 residues. Here the CDR3 DNA reads TGTGCCAGCAGTTTGTCAGGGGTTGGAAACACCATATATTTT. The encoded protein is CASSLSGVGNTIYF.

J is TRBJ2-7 and V is TRBV20-1; 9 bases map to TRBD1. This CDR3 comprises 14 residues. Germline values: CDR1 DFQATT, CDR2 SNEGSKA (reference sequence). J gave up 3 bases and V 3 bases, and 6 bases lay outside the gene matches. CDR3 in DNA: TGCAGTGCTAGGGGACAGGGATCTTTCTACGAGCAGTACTTC. This codes for CSARGQGSFYEQYF.

J is TRBJ2-7 and V is TRBV18, with TRBD2 matching over 12 bases. Trimming removed 4 bases from V and 5 bases from J; junction bases left unmatched: 6. Germline CDR1 is KGHSH and CDR2 is LQKENI. The CDR3 loop spans 15 amino acids. CDR3 coding DNA: TGTGCCAGCTCACGCTTGACTAGCGGGAGTGACGAGCAGTACTTC. Its translation is CASSRLTSGSDEQYF.

The rearrangement links TRBV15 to TRBJ2-4; D is uncertain. V was clipped by 0 bases and J by 0 bases, with 12 bases between them. This CDR3 is built from 17 residues. Germline CDR1 reads LNHNV; CDR2 reads YYDKDF (reference sequence). CDR3 loop: CATSRDRAVLAKNIQYF. DNA for the CDR3: TGTGCCACCAGCAGAGATCGGGCAGTTCTAGCCAAAAACATTCAGTACTTC.

The chain links TRBV7-2 to TRBJ2-1; D is uncertain. CDR1 and CDR2 (germline): SGHTA, FQGNSA. CDR3 length equals 15 residues. With 5 bases removed from V and 1 base from J, the gap between germline ends came to 12 bases. The CDR3 here is CASSQPGWSYNEQFF. CDR3 in DNA: TGTGCCAGCAGCCAACCTGGGTGGTCCTACAATGAGCAGTTCTTC.

The chain combines TRBV20-1 with TRBJ2-6; perhaps TRBD1 as D (5 bases). Deletions cut 2 bases from V and 0 bases from J, with 8 bases between. From germline, CDR1 is DFQATT and CDR2 SNEGSKA (reference sequence). This CDR3 comprises 15 residues. The CDR3 nucleotides are TGCAGTGCTAGATCCACAGGCTCTGGGGCCAACGTCCTGACTTTC. Protein sequence: CSARSTGSGANVLTF.

The V and J genes are TRBV7-9 and TRBJ2-2, with D possibly being TRBD2 (7 bases). The V gene lost 6 bases and the J gene lost 0 bases, with 11 bases spanning the gap. In germline, CDR1 is SEHNR, CDR2 FQNEAQ (reference sequence). CDR3 length equals 15 residues. In DNA form, the CDR3 reads TGTGCCAGCAGTCGCGGGGGCACGAACACCGGGGAGCTGTTTTTT. The encoded protein is CASSRGGTNTGELFF.

The chain recombines TRBV12-3 or TRBV12-4 with TRBJ1-2; 10 nucleotides match TRBD1. The CDR3 is made up of 17 amino acids. V lost 1 base, J lost 4 bases, and 9 bases stayed unmatched. CDR3 amino acids: CASSLEGGTGELYGYTF. The CDR3 nucleotides are TGTGCCAGCAGTTTAGAGGGCGGGACAGGGGAACTCTATGGCTACACCTTC.

V gene TRBV5-1 combines with J gene TRBJ2-7, with 12 bases that match TRBD1. CDR3 length equals 15 residues. Germline V gene data show CDR1 as SGHRS and CDR2 as YFSETQ. The V segment lost 4 bases and the J segment 4 bases; nucleotides outside the gene matches: 6. CDR3 residues: CASSIGTGGAYEQYF. The CDR3 DNA reads TGCGCCAGCAGCATCGGGACAGGGGGCGCGTACGAGCAGTACTTC.

In its sample, this clonotype was seen a few times. The J gene is TRBJ1-5, the V gene TRBV12-3 or TRBV12-4; tentatively, D is TRBD1 (6 bases). V shed 6 bases and J shed 3 bases, with 24 bases lying between them. This CDR3 has 18 residues. CDR3 nucleotides: TGTGCCAGCAGCACCCCGGGACGGCAGGGGAAATTCAATCAGCCCCAGCATTTT. Protein sequence: CASSTPGRQGKFNQPQHF.